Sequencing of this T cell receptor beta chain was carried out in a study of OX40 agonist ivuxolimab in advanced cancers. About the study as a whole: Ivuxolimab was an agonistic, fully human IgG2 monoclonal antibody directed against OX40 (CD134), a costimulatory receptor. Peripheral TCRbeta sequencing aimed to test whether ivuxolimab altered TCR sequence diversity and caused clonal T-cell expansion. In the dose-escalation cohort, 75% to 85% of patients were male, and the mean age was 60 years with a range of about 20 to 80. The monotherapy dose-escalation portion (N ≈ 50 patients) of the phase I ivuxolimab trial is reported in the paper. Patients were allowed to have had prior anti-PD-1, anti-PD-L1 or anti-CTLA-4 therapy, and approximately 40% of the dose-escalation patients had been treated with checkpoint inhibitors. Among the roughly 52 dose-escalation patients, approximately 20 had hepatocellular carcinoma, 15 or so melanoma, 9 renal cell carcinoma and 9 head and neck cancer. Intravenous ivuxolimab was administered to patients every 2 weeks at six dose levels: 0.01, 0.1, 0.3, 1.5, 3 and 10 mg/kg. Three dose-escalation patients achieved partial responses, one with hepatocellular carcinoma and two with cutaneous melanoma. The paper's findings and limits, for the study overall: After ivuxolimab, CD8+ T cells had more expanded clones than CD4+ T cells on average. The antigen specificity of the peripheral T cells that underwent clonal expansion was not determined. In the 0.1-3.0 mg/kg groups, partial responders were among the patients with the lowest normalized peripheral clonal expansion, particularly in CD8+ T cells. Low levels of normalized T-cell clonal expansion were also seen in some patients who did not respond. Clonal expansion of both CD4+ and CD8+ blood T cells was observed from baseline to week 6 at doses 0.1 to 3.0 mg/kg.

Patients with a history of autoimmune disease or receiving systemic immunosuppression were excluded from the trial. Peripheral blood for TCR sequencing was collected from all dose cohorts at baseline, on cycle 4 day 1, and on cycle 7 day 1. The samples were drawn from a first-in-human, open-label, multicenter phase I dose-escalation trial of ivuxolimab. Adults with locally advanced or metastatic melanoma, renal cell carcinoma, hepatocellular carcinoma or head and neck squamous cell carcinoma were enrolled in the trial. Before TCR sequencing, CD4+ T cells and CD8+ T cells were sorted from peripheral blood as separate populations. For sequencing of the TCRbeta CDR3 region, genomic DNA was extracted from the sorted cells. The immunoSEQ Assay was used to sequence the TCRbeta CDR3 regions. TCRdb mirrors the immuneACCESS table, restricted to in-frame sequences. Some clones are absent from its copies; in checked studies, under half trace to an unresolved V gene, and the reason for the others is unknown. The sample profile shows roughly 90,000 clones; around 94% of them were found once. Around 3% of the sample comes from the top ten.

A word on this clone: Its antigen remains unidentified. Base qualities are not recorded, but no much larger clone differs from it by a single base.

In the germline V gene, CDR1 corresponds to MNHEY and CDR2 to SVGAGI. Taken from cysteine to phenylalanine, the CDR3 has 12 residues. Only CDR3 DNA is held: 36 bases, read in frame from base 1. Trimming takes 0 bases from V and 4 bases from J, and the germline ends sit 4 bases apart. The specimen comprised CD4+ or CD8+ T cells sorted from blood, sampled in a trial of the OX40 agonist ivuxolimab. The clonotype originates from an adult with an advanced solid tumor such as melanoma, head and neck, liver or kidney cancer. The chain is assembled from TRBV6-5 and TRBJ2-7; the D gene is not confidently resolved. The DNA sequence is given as TGTGCCAGCAGTTACTCGGCGTACGAGCAGTACTTC. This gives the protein CASSYSAYEQYF.